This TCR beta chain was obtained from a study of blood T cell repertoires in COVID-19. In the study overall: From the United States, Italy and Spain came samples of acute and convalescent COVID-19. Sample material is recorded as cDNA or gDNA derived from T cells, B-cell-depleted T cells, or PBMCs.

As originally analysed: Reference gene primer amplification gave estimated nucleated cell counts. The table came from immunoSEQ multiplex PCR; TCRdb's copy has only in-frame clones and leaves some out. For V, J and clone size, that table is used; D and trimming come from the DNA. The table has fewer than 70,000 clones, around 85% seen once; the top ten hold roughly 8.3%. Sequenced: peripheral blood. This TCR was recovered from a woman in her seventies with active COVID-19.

CDR3 nucleotide sequence: TGTGCCAGCAGCTACGGGACAGAGCAGTACTTC. Its translation: CASSYGTEQYF. The chain has TRBV5-6 and TRBJ2-7, with a tentative D call TRBD1 (6 bases). With 3 bases removed from V and 7 bases from J, the gap between germline ends came to 8 bases. CDR3 length: 11 amino acids. Germline values: CDR1 SGHDT, CDR2 YYEEEE.